One and the same sample provided the 27 T cell receptor beta chains below, sequenced in a study of tumor-infiltrating lymphocytes in primary liver carcinoma. Extraction also yielded germline DNA, while blood RNA was obtained from unsorted whole blood. A primer matching the constant region was used to make TCR beta cDNA from approximately 0.45 ug of total RNA. Three nested multiplex PCR rounds, a slightly modified ARM-PCR method, built the TCR beta libraries. For 10 cycles apiece, the opening two PCR rounds ran with TRBV1-TRBV30 forward primers and a C-beta reverse primer. One entry per CDR3 protein, called by TCRdb with MiXCR from the multiplex PCR reads. In the table there are about 330,000 distinct CDR3 sequences, less than 70% of which are singletons. Sample: peripheral blood. Receptors were obtained from a man in his forties or fifties with primary liver carcinoma and hepatitis B virus infection.

Ten or more counts support this clonotype. This chain connects TRBV4-2 to TRBJ1-2, with a tentative D call TRBD1 (5 bases). This CDR3 is built from 15 residues. Trimming left V 0 bases short and J 4 bases short, with 12 bases between. Germline V lookup: CDR1 LGHNA, CDR2 YNFKEQ. The CDR3 DNA reads as TGTGCCAGCAGCCAAGACGGATGGGGCGGCTATGGCTACACCTTC. Amino acid sequence: CASSQDGWGGYGYTF.

Regarding this clonotype: The conserved phenylalanine or tryptophan is not found at the CDR3 terminus, so this likely reflects a read error. V and J are TRBV11-2 and TRBJ1-2; D ambiguous. Germline assignment: CDR1 SGHAT and CDR2 FQNNGV. The CDR3 is 15 amino acids. The CDR3 region is CVSSLTFQTSIGYTV. DNA of the CDR3: TGTGTCAGCAGCTTGACGTTCCAGACAAGCATTGGCTACACCGTC.

This clonotype appeared a few times. J is TRBJ2-7 and V is TRBV30; the D call may be TRBD1 or TRBD2 (5 bases each). The CDR3 extends over 12 amino acids. V dropped 4 bases and J dropped 2 bases, with 9 bases sitting between them. Germline values: CDR1 GTSNPN, CDR2 SVGIG (reference sequence). CDR3 sequence (DNA): TGTGCCTGGAATAGGGACGCCTACGAGCAGTACTTC. Protein: CAWNRDAYEQYF.

The chain couples TRBV4-1 to TRBJ2-1, with D tentatively TRBD2 (5 bases). The V end lost 1 base, the J end lost 7 bases, and 23 bases lay between the germline ends. Germline CDR1 is MGHRA and CDR2 is YSYEKL. The CDR3 runs 18 residues. CDR3 in DNA: TGCGCCAGCAGCCAAGGTGGTGACTTAACGGAAGAGGGTAATGAGCAGTTCTTC. As protein: CASSQGGDLTEEGNEQFF.

This clonotype was counted at least ten times. The chain joins TRBV6-5 to TRBJ2-7; TRBD1 might be the D (6 bases). The CDR3 extends over 13 amino acids. V was clipped by 0 bases and J by 4 bases, with 7 bases between them. Germline-derived CDR1 and CDR2 are MNHEY and SVGAGI. The CDR3 reads CASSYSTGYEQYF. CDR3 nucleotides: TGTGCCAGCAGTTACTCGACAGGTTACGAGCAGTACTTC.

The rearrangement links TRBV19 to TRBJ1-1; perhaps TRBD1 as D (6 bases). The CDR3 contains 13 residues. The germline V and J ends were trimmed by 6 bases and 1 base, with 9 bases remaining between them. Germline CDR1 LNHDA, CDR2 SQIVND (reference sequence). CDR3 protein: CASSEGQNTEAFF. The CDR3 DNA sequence: TGTGCCAGTAGCGAGGGACAGAACACTGAAGCTTTCTTT.

V gene TRBV4-2 combines with J gene TRBJ2-3, with D unclear. The V and J ends lost 5 bases and 6 bases respectively, with 15 bases between them. Germline V gene lookup returns CDR1 LGHNA and CDR2 YNFKEQ. The CDR3 loop spans 14 amino acids. The CDR3: CASSSHLISDTQYF. The CDR3 DNA reads TGTGCCAGCAGCTCCCACCTTATATCCGATACGCAGTATTTT.

The chain couples TRBV18 to TRBJ2-7, with D tentatively TRBD2 (7 bases). Germline CDR1 and CDR2: KGHSH and LQKENI. Trimming shortened V by 3 bases and J by 5 bases, and 20 bases separated the two germline ends. The CDR3 is made up of 16 amino acids. CDR3 sequence reads: CASSPSGTGGLNEQYF. Here the CDR3 DNA reads TGTGCCAGCTCACCGAGCGGGACCGGGGGGCTCAACGAGCAGTACTTC. Using reference TRBV18 and TRBJ2-7 for the parts outside the CDR3, the full variable domain is NAGVMQNPRHLVRRRGQEARLRCSPMKGHSHVYWYRQLPEEGLKFMVYLQKENIIDESGMPKERFSAEFPKEGPSILRIQQVVRGDSAAYFCASSPSGTGGLNEQYFGPGTRLTVT.

The chain carries TRBV28 and TRBJ1-4; TRBD1 might be the D (5 bases). The germline V gene has CDR1 MDHEN and CDR2 SYDVKM. V lost 2 bases and J lost 8, with 12 bases in between. The CDR3 totals 14 residues. Here the CDR3 reads CASSLAGLGEKLFF. In DNA, the CDR3 is TGTGCCAGCAGTTTAGCGGGGCTCGGGGAAAAACTGTTTTTT.

Of note for this clonotype: With a much larger clone just one base away, this may be a read error. The chain recombines TRBV12-3 or TRBV12-4 with TRBJ2-1; a weak D match, TRBD1 (5 bases). The CDR3 length is 13 residues. The CDR3 protein is CASSSDRRNEQSF. DNA for the CDR3: TGTGCCAGCAGCTCCGACAGACGCAATGAGCAGTCCTTC.

The count of this clonotype is one. As the CDR3 is not closed by the conserved phenylalanine or tryptophan, this likely results from a read error. The chain is built from TRBV11-2 and TRBJ2-4; 8 nucleotides align to TRBD1. The CDR3 runs to 20 residues. Trimming cost V 7 bases and J 9 bases; bases outside gene matches: 29. Germline CDR1 reads SGHAT; CDR2 reads FQNNGV. Here the CDR3 reads CASTLAAGQGARGEVVIQYS. In DNA, the CDR3 is TGTGCCAGCACCCTTGCGGCAGGCCAGGGGGCAAGAGGAGAGGTGGTCATTCAGTACTCC.

About this clonotype: A much more abundant neighbour one base away suggests this may be a read error. The rearrangement joins TRBV5-5 to TRBJ1-1; no clear D gene. V shed 5 bases and J shed 4 bases, with 12 bases lying between them. The CDR3 totals 13 residues. Per the germline V gene, CDR1 is SGHKS and CDR2 is YYEKEE (reference sequence). In DNA form, the CDR3 reads TGTGCCAGCAGTTGGGTCGTTGGCACTGAAGCTTTCTTT. It translates to CASSWVVGTEAFF.

Regarding this clonotype: Given a much more abundant clone one base away, this may be a read error. The rearrangement uses TRBV4-1 and TRBJ2-1; D not certain. Trimming removed 4 bases from V and 6 bases from J, with 19 bases in between. There are 16 residues in the CDR3. CDR1 and CDR2 from the germline V gene are MGHRA and YSYEKL. CDR3 in DNA: TGCGCCAGCAGCCCGACGCTCGAGACCACGCTCAATGAGCAGTTCTTC. It codes for CASSPTLETTLNEQFF.

V and J are TRBV11-2 and TRBJ1-2; maybe TRBD1 (5 bases). V was trimmed by 7 bases and J by 4 bases, leaving 19 bases between them. The CDR3 runs 15 residues. The V gene's germline CDR1 is SGHAT and CDR2 FQNNGV. The CDR3 DNA follows: TGTGCCAGCATCCTCCCAGGGATAATTCCCTATGGCTACACCTTC. Protein product: CASILPGIIPYGYTF.

This clonotype was detected many times. The rearrangement uses TRBV10-2 and TRBJ2-2, with D possibly called TRBD1 or TRBD2 (5 bases each). Trimming removed 7 bases from V and 4 bases from J, with 13 bases in between. The CDR3 covers 14 residues. Germline V gives CDR1 WSHSY, CDR2 SAAADI. The CDR3 region is CASIGAWSTGELFF. The CDR3 coding sequence is TGCGCCAGCATCGGGGCCTGGTCCACCGGGGAGCTGTTTTTT.

Comment on this clonotype: The CDR3 carries no conserved terminal phenylalanine or tryptophan, so it likely arises from a read error. The gene calls are TRBV6-2 or TRBV6-3 and TRBJ1-1, with a tentative D call TRBD1 (5 bases). The length of the CDR3 is 12 residues. Germline assignment: CDR1 MNHEY and CDR2 SVGEGT. The CDR3 nucleotides read TGTGCGAGCGCGACAGTGAACACTGAAGCTTTCTCT. It yields the protein CASATVNTEAFS.

With regard to this clonotype: A read error is possible here, since a much larger clone lies one base away. The V gene is TRBV6-1, the J gene TRBJ2-7; D might be TRBD2 (6 bases). Germline V lookup: CDR1 MNHNS, CDR2 SASEGT. This CDR3 region has 15 residues. This CDR3 reads CAGSKRYQDYYEQYF. The DNA for the CDR3 is TGTGCCGGCAGCAAAAGGTACCAGGACTACTACGAGCAGTACTTC.

This clonotype has at least ten counts. CDR3 amino acids: CASSSGYSQFF. CDR3 nucleotide sequence: TGTGCCAGCAGTTCCGGCTACTCCCAGTTCTTC. The chain has TRBV12-3 or TRBV12-4 and TRBJ2-1; no firm D call. CDR3 length: 11 residues. Between the trimmed V and J ends, which lost 4 bases and 13 bases, there was a span of 11 bases.

Remarks on this clonotype: At one boundary the junction diverges from the germline segment, which might be a read error. The J gene is TRBJ2-1, the V gene TRBV11-2; tentatively, D is TRBD2 (6 bases). Germline lookup yields CDR1 SGHAT and CDR2 FQNNGV. The CDR3 has 14 residues. The CDR3 region is CPSSLAAAYNEQFF. In DNA form, the CDR3 reads TGTCCCAGCAGCTTAGCGGCCGCCTACAATGAGCAGTTCTTC.

The V call is TRBV11-2, the J call TRBJ1-1, with a possible D match to TRBD1 (5 bases). V was shortened by 6 bases and J by 1 base, with 12 bases between the two germline ends. Per germline, CDR1 SGHAT and CDR2 FQNNGV. The CDR3 runs to 14 residues. CDR3 residues: CASRVRGQNTEAFF. The CDR3 DNA reads as TGTGCCAGCAGAGTAAGGGGCCAGAACACTGAAGCTTTCTTT.

On this clonotype: The conserved phenylalanine or tryptophan is not found at the CDR3 terminus, so this likely reflects a read error. The chain combines TRBV11-2 with TRBJ1-5, with D unclear. The CDR3 consists of 14 residues. The germline gives CDR1 SGHAT, CDR2 FQNNGV. CDR3 residues: CASSFTGGNHPQHL. The CDR3 region has the DNA TGTGCCAGCAGCTTCACCGGAGGGAATCACCCCCAGCATTTA.

V gene TRBV6-2 or TRBV6-3 combines with J gene TRBJ2-3, with D hard to call. V was shortened by 6 bases and J by 3 bases, with 7 bases between the two germline ends. CDR3 length equals 12 residues. The germline gives CDR1 MNHEY, CDR2 SVGEGT. The CDR3 spells CASRQPTDTQYF. CDR3 DNA: TGTGCCAGCAGACAGCCAACAGATACGCAGTATTTT.

This clonotype was picked up many times. V and J are TRBV11-2 and TRBJ2-1; tentatively, D is TRBD2 (5 bases). The V gene lost 2 bases and the J gene lost 3 bases, with 11 bases spanning the gap. This CDR3 comprises 15 residues. Per the germline V gene, CDR1 is SGHAT and CDR2 is FQNNGV. The chain's CDR3 is CASSLTWGDYNEQFF. CDR3 nucleotide sequence: TGTGCCAGCAGCTTAACTTGGGGAGACTACAATGAGCAGTTCTTC.

In the case of this clonotype: A read error may be the cause here, since a much bigger clone is one base away. The chain uses TRBV20-1 and TRBJ1-5; 9 bases align to TRBD1. V trimming: 5 bases; J trimming: 2 bases; junction bases outside the gene matches: 7. The CDR3 has 15 amino acids. The V gene's germline CDR1 is DFQATT and CDR2 SNEGSKA (reference sequence). DNA for the CDR3: TGCAGTGCTCAAATCTGGACAGGGGGCAATCAGCCCCAGCATTTT. It codes for CSAQIWTGGNQPQHF.

Worth noting for this clonotype: At one end the junction does not follow the germline gene, possibly because of a read error. The chain joins TRBV29-1 to TRBJ1-4; maybe TRBD1 (5 bases). This CDR3 region has 13 residues. Germline CDR1 reads SQVTM; CDR2 reads ANQGSEA. For the CDR3, the DNA is TGCGGCGTTCTCTCGGGACGGAACGAAAAACTGTTTTTT. Its translation is CGVLSGRNEKLFF. Drawing the rest from reference TRBV29-1 and TRBJ1-4, the complete variable domain is SAVISQKPSRDICQRGTSLTIQCQVDSQVTMMFWYRQQPGQSLTLIATANQGSEATYESGFVIDKFPISRPNLTFSTLTVSNMSPEDSSIYLCGVLSGRNEKLFFGSGTQLSVL.

As regards this clonotype: Possible read error: a much larger clone is one base away. The chain recombines TRBV4-1 with TRBJ2-7; TRBD2 matches at 11 bases. CDR3 length: 21 residues. Germline V gene sequence: CDR1 MGHRA, CDR2 YSYEKL. Trimming cost V 8 bases and J 0 bases; bases outside gene matches: 24. For the CDR3, the DNA is TGCGCCAGCGGCCCAAAAAGCAACCCGGGACTAGCGGCAAGGAGCTCCTACGAGCAGTACTTC. Its translation is CASGPKSNPGLAARSSYEQYF.

Ten or more counts support this clonotype. V is TRBV29-1 and J is TRBJ2-2; TRBD2 aligns across 8 bases. Germline CDR1 is SQVTM and CDR2 is ANQGSEA. V dropped 4 bases and J dropped 6; count of bases not matched to a gene: 10. The CDR3 consists of 15 residues. Here the CDR3 DNA reads TGCAGCGTTGTCGGGGAGGGCGGGAGGCCCGGGGAGCTGTTTTTT. Protein sequence: CSVVGEGGRPGELFF.